This T cell receptor (beta chain) was identified in a study of cytomegalovirus exposure and HLA in healthy donors. Use of 60 Vbeta and 13 Jbeta primers characterized the PCR. The repertoire was sequenced with immunoSEQ multiplex PCR; TCRdb's copy has only in-frame clones and lacks some. The sample consists of 80,000 to 100,000 clones, roughly 77% of them appearing once. Study results and limitations: TCR beta sequences reportedly predicted most subjects' HLA-A and HLA-B alleles accurately. Earlier analysis looked at TCR beta V segments, and most were productive about 90% or about 30% of the time.

As regards this clone: Its antigen is undetermined.

The receptor was isolated from a man aged 25-45 years in good health and CMV-seronegative. The sequenced sample was PBMCs.

CDR3 in amino acids: CASSSQGFEYEQYF. The CDR3 DNA reads as TGTGCCAGCAGCTCACAGGGATTTGAGTACGAGCAGTACTTC. The chain carries TRBV7-2 and TRBJ2-7; weak D call: TRBD1 (6 bases). The V and J ends lost 4 bases and 4 bases respectively, with 14 bases between them. Per the germline V gene, CDR1 is SGHTA and CDR2 is FQGNSA. The CDR3 covers 14 residues. Together with reference TRBV7-2 and TRBJ2-7, the CDR3 gives the full variable domain: GAGVSQSPSNKVTEKGKDVELRCDPISGHTALYWYRQSLGQGLEFLIYFQGNSAPDKSGLPSDRFSAERTGGSVSTLTIQRTQQEDSAVYLCASSSQGFEYEQYFGPGTRLTVT.